The 17 T cell receptor beta chains below all came from one sample that was sequenced in a study of blood T cell repertoires in COVID-19. Some clones are missing from TCRdb's copy, which holds only in-frame ones; the method was immunoSEQ multiplex PCR. This table has under 130,000 clones, more than 75% appearing once. The sequencing input was peripheral blood. All receptors derive from a human donor in a cohort sampled during active COVID-19.

CDR3 loop: CASSPTRGAGDIQYF. DNA for the CDR3: TGTGCCAGCTCACCAACTCGGGGGGCTGGAGACATTCAGTACTTC. V and J are TRBV18 and TRBJ2-4, with D perhaps matching TRBD2 (7 bases). Trimming pared 2 bases from V and 8 bases from J, leaving 16 bases between. This CDR3 region has 15 residues. Germline V gene data show CDR1 as KGHSH and CDR2 as LQKENI.

The V and J genes are TRBV2 and TRBJ2-5; 12 bases line up with TRBD2. Germline V lookup: CDR1 SNHLY, CDR2 FYNNEI. V was pared by 5 bases and J by 5 bases, with 9 bases of the junction left unmatched. The CDR3 spans 16 residues. The CDR3 nucleotides read TGTGCCAGCAGTCCAAGACTTGGACTAGCGGGGGAGACCCAGTACTTC. As protein: CASSPRLGLAGETQYF.

This rearrangement joins TRBV11-2 to TRBJ2-5; TRBD2 aligns across 12 bases. After removal of 1 base from V and 5 bases from J, the junction contained 5 bases not matched to a gene. There are 16 residues in the CDR3. CDR1 is SGHAT and CDR2 is FQNNGV in the germline V gene. CDR3 region: CASSLGLAGGWETQYF. DNA for the CDR3: TGTGCCAGCAGCTTAGGCCTAGCGGGGGGGTGGGAGACCCAGTACTTC. Based on the CDR3 plus reference TRBV11-2 and TRBJ2-5, the full variable domain is EAGVAQSPRYKIIEKRQSVAFWCNPISGHATLYWYQQILGQGPKLLIQFQNNGVVDDSQLPKDRFSAERLKGVDSTLKIQPAKLEDSAVYLCASSLGLAGGWETQYFGPGTRLLVL.

The chain has TRBV21-1 and TRBJ1-1; TRBD1 reflects the table's D call only, with no check against the DNA. TRBV21-1 is a recognized pseudogene. This CDR3 has 19 residues. The DNA of the CDR3 is TGTGCCAGCAGCAAAGGGGGACCCTCTCAGGGGATGGTGAACACTGAAGCTTTCTTT. Residues: CASSKGGPSQGMVNTEAFF.

The V and J genes are TRBV1 and TRBJ2-2; TRBD2 is the table's D call, not checked against the DNA. TRBV1 is reported as a pseudogene. CDR3 size: 17 residues. CDR3 protein: CTSSRPTSGGNTGELFF. The DNA for the CDR3 is TGCACCAGCAGCCGGCCGACTAGCGGGGGGAACACCGGGGAGCTGTTTTTT.

The chain carries TRBV27 and TRBJ2-5; 11 bases map to TRBD1. Trimming removed 6 bases from V and 1 base from J; junction bases left unmatched: 10. The length of the CDR3 is 17 residues. Germline V gene lookup returns CDR1 MNHEY and CDR2 SMNVEV (reference sequence). In DNA, the CDR3 is TGTGCCAGCAGGGCACTCGGGACAGGGGGGCCCCAAGAGACCCAGTACTTC. This sequence encodes CASRALGTGGPQETQYF.

This sequence joins TRBV13 and TRBJ2-3, with TRBD2 identical over 7 bases. V trimming: 6 bases; J trimming: 4 bases; junction bases outside the gene matches: 1. The germline V gene encodes CDR1 PRHDT and CDR2 FYEKMQ (reference sequence). The CDR3 has 12 amino acids. CDR3 loop: CASRLASDTQYF. DNA of the CDR3: TGTGCCAGCAGACTAGCGTCAGATACGCAGTATTTT. Using reference TRBV13 and TRBJ2-3 for the parts outside the CDR3, the full variable domain is AAGVIQSPRHLIKEKRETATLKCYPIPRHDTVYWYQQGPGQDPQFLISFYEKMQSDKGSIPDRFSAQQFSDYHSELNMSSLELGDSALYFCASRLASDTQYFGPGTRLTVL.

The chain uses TRBV7-8 and TRBJ1-1; possibly TRBD1 for D (5 bases). CDR1 and CDR2 from the germline V gene are SGHVS and FQNEAQ. The CDR3 totals 14 residues. V lost 6 bases and J lost 4, with 15 bases in between. CDR3 sequence reads: CASRSGLLSTEAFF. CDR3 sequence (DNA): TGTGCCAGCAGGTCAGGGCTTCTGAGCACTGAAGCTTTCTTT. Supplemented by reference TRBV7-8 and TRBJ1-1, the full variable domain reads GAGVSQSPRYKVAKRGQDVALRCDPISGHVSLFWYQQALGQGPEFLTYFQNEAQLDKSGLPSDRFFAERPEGSVSTLKIQRTQQEDSAVYLCASRSGLLSTEAFFGQGTRLTVV.

V usage is TRBV18 and J usage is TRBJ2-6; D is unresolved. The V gene lost 3 bases and the J gene lost 4 bases, with 10 bases spanning the gap. Germline-derived CDR1 and CDR2 are KGHSH and LQKENI. CDR3 length: 15 residues. The CDR3: CASSPSSPGANVLTF. CDR3 in DNA: TGTGCCAGCTCACCCTCCTCTCCCGGGGCCAACGTCCTGACTTTC.

The V gene is TRBV7-2, the J gene TRBJ1-3; D gene ambiguous. The CDR3 has 16 amino acids. Germline values: CDR1 SGHTA, CDR2 FQGNSA. The V end lost 3 bases, the J end lost 0 bases, and 12 bases lay between the germline ends. DNA of the CDR3: TGTGCCAGCAGCTTGTTCGGGGTTATCTCTGGAAACACCATATATTTT. Residues: CASSLFGVISGNTIYF. The variable domain in full, with the rest retrieved from reference TRBV7-2 and TRBJ1-3, is GAGVSQSPSNKVTEKGKDVELRCDPISGHTALYWYRQSLGQGLEFLIYFQGNSAPDKSGLPSDRFSAERTGGSVSTLTIQRTQQEDSAVYLCASSLFGVISGNTIYFGEGSWLTVV.

The chain has TRBV2 and TRBJ1-2, with 11 bases that match TRBD1. V dropped 4 bases and J dropped 8; count of bases not matched to a gene: 9. CDR1 and CDR2 from the germline V gene are SNHLY and FYNNEI. The CDR3 contains 15 residues. CDR3 region: CASSARTGGVGGYTF. The CDR3 DNA reads as TGTGCCAGCAGTGCCCGGACAGGGGGCGTGGGGGGCTACACCTTC.

The rearrangement joins TRBV7-2 to TRBJ2-3; 13 bases match TRBD2. Germline values: CDR1 SGHTA, CDR2 FQGNSA. This CDR3 contains 18 residues. Losses at the gene ends were 0 bases for V and 1 base for J; bases not matched to a gene: 4. The DNA of the CDR3 is TGTGCCAGCAGCTTAGCGCGGACTAGCGGGGGACGCACAGATACGCAGTATTTT. It codes for CASSLARTSGGRTDTQYF.

The rearrangement joins TRBV7-6 to TRBJ2-2; 15 nucleotides match TRBD2. V was clipped by 5 bases and J by 3 bases; unmatched bases: 4. The V gene's germline CDR1 is SGHVS and CDR2 FNYEAQ. CDR3 length: 17 residues. CDR3 coding DNA: TGTGCCAGCAGCCGGACTAGCGGGGGGGCCCACACCGGGGAGCTGTTTTTT. As protein: CASSRTSGGAHTGELFF. The whole variable domain, remainder taken from reference TRBV7-6 and TRBJ2-2, is GAGVSQSPRYKVTKRGQDVALRCDPISGHVSLYWYRQALGQGPEFLTYFNYEAQQDKSGLPNDRFSAERPEGSISTLTIQRTEQRDSAMYRCASSRTSGGAHTGELFFGEGSRLTVL.

The rearrangement uses TRBV10-2 and TRBJ1-1; TRBD1 agrees at 7 bases. Germline V gene sequence: CDR1 WSHSY, CDR2 SAAADI. The CDR3 covers 14 residues. Trimming removed 6 bases from V and 2 bases from J; junction bases left unmatched: 6. This chain's CDR3 is CASSPRGLNTEAFF. CDR3 nucleotide sequence: TGCGCCAGCAGCCCCAGGGGGTTAAACACTGAAGCTTTCTTT.

The chain links TRBV6-4 to TRBJ1-1; 7 bases align to TRBD1. Germline-derived CDR1 and CDR2 are MRHNA and SNTAGT. The junction had 6 bases not matched to a gene; V was cut back by 4 bases and J by 4 bases. The CDR3 has 14 residues. The CDR3 spells CASSATGLGTEAFF. CDR3 DNA: TGTGCCAGCAGTGCGACAGGGTTGGGCACTGAAGCTTTCTTT.

The rearrangement uses TRBV19 and TRBJ2-7, with 8 bases lining up with TRBD1. V was pared by 7 bases and J by 5 bases, with 4 bases of the junction left unmatched. CDR3 size: 12 residues. Germline-derived CDR1 and CDR2 are LNHDA and SQIVND (reference sequence). The CDR3 sequence: CASTGGYNEQYF. The CDR3 region has the DNA TGTGCCAGTACAGGGGGCTACAACGAGCAGTACTTC.

This chain links TRBV7-6 with TRBJ1-3, with 11 bases that match TRBD1. CDR3 length equals 17 residues. Germline CDR1 is SGHVS and CDR2 is FNYEAQ. Trimming at V came to 5 bases and at J to 5 bases, leaving 11 bases not matched to a gene. CDR3 nucleotides: TGTGCCAGCAGCCCCAGGACAGGGGGCCTTAACCGAAACACCATATATTTT. Protein sequence: CASSPRTGGLNRNTIYF.